This T cell receptor beta chain was obtained from a study of T cell responses to AZD1222 COVID-19 vaccine. The CDR3 has 14 residues. From germline, CDR1 is SGHRS and CDR2 YFSETQ. Trimming pared 0 bases from V and 6 bases from J, leaving 11 bases between. The assay was immunoSEQ multiplex PCR, and TCRdb's table has in-frame clones only and misses some. The sample includes approximately 100,000 clones, 85% to 95% of them seen just once. Study results and caveats: Only a handful of AZD1222 recipients, six or seven in all, had baseline seropositivity. Dominant at 160-218 and 743-854, vaccine-associated CD4 TCRs also spanned spike.

Of note for this clone: Its antigen is still unknown.

J is TRBJ2-3 and V is TRBV5-1; no definite D call. This clonotype originated in an adult in good health. The sample consisted of peripheral blood, taken on day 0 of AZD1222 vaccination. The CDR3 sequence is CASSLAMFRDTQYF. The CDR3, as DNA: TGCGCCAGCAGCTTGGCCATGTTTCGGGATACGCAGTATTTT.